The entry below describes one TCR beta chain. The same CDR3 arises from other DNA sequences in this sample as well. This entry comes from a study of T cell responses to AZD1222 COVID-19 vaccine. Using immunoSEQ multiplex PCR, the repertoire was profiled, and TCRdb retains in-frame clones only, with some absent. This table holds approximately 220,000 clones, 85% to 95% found once. The V gene lost 0 bases and the J gene lost 1 base, with 7 bases spanning the gap. Germline V gene sequence: CDR1 SGHRS, CDR2 YFSETQ. This CDR3 region has 14 residues. The rearrangement joins TRBV5-1 to TRBJ2-5; maybe TRBD1 (5 bases). The sequence derives from an adult in good health. The sample in question was peripheral blood, obtained on day 0 of MenACWY control vaccination. DNA of the CDR3: TGCGCCAGCAGCTTGGGGGGCAGCCAAGAGACCCAGTACTTC. Amino acid sequence: CASSLGGSQETQYF.